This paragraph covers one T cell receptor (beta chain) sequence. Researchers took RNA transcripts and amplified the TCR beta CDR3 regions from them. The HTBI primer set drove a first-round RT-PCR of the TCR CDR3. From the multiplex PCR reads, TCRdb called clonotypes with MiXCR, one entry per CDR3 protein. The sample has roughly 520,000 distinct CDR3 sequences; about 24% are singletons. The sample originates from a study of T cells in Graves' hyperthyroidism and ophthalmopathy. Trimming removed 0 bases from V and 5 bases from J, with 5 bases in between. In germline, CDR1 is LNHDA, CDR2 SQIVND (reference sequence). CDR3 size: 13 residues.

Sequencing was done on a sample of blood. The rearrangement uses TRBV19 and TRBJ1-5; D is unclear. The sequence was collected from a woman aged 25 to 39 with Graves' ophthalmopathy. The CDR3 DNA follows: TGTGCCAGTAGTATAGAAGATCATCAGCCCCAGCATTTT. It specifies CASSIEDHQPQHF.